Shown below are 5 T cell receptor beta chains from a single sample sequenced in a study of T cell changes during pregnancy in multiple sclerosis. Only in-frame clones appear in the TCRdb table, and some are missing; sequencing was by immunoSEQ multiplex PCR. The sample has 12,000 to 15,000 clones, over 90% seen once; the top ten hold about 2.8%. The sample here was peripheral blood, taken in the second trimester of pregnancy. Receptors were obtained from a female donor in good health, enrolled as a control in a pregnancy study.

This chain links TRBV28 with TRBJ1-5; 8 nucleotides line up with TRBD1. CDR1 and CDR2 from the germline V gene are MDHEN and SYDVKM. With V trimmed by 5 bases and J by 4 bases, 4 bases remained unmatched. The length of the CDR3 is 14 residues. The CDR3 region has the DNA TGTGCCAGCAGTCTCGACAGGGGAAATCAGCCCCAGCATTTT. This gives the protein CASSLDRGNQPQHF.

V gene TRBV7-9 combines with J gene TRBJ1-2; the D is unclear. CDR1 SEHNR and CDR2 FQNEAQ come from the germline V gene (reference sequence). CDR3 length: 13 amino acids. The germline V and J ends were trimmed by 5 bases and 1 base, with 8 bases remaining between them. The chain's CDR3 is CASSLGINYGYTF. As DNA, the CDR3 is TGTGCCAGCAGCCTCGGGATTAACTATGGCTACACCTTC.

V gene TRBV11-1 combines with J gene TRBJ2-7; no definite D call. The CDR3 extends over 12 amino acids. The V and J ends lost 1 base and 4 bases respectively, with 5 bases between them. CDR1 SGHAT and CDR2 FQDESV come from the germline V gene (reference sequence). CDR3 residues: CASSLDSYEQYF. The CDR3 DNA follows: TGTGCCAGCAGCTTAGACAGTTACGAGCAGTACTTC.

The chain uses TRBV4-1 and TRBJ2-1; no definite D call. Germline lookup yields CDR1 MGHRA and CDR2 YSYEKL. This CDR3 spans 11 amino acids. The germline V and J ends were trimmed by 6 bases and 8 bases, with 8 bases remaining between them. The chain's CDR3 is CASRDEDEQFF. CDR3 nucleotides: TGCGCCAGCAGGGATGAGGATGAGCAGTTCTTC.

The chain uses TRBV2 and TRBJ2-7; 7 bases fit TRBD1. V was clipped by 1 base and J by 0 bases; unmatched bases: 0. Germline V gene data show CDR1 as SNHLY and CDR2 as FYNNEI. The CDR3 spans 14 residues. In nucleotides, the CDR3 is TGTGCCAGCAGTGAAGGGACAGGCTCCTACGAGCAGTACTTC. Protein: CASSEGTGSYEQYF.